This TCR beta chain was obtained from a study of blood T cells in healthy people across ages. Whole-study findings and limits: The CMV status of each donor remained undetermined, and this could have confounded shifts in expanded clonotypes. Observed TCR beta diversity per million T cells went down as age went up. This fall followed a roughly linear course with age.

The CDR3 length is 16 residues. The J segment lost 4 bases and the V segment lost 0 bases, leaving 8 bases of the junction unmatched. The germline CDR1 and CDR2 sequences are DFQATT and SNEGSKA (reference sequence). A second about 6 to 11 cycle PCR used barcoded and J-beta primers. Via MiXCR, TCRdb re-called the 5' RACE reads, giving one row per CDR3 protein. The table records about 1,500,000 distinct CDR3 sequences, roughly 40% of them present only once. Remarks on this clonotype: Its matching antigen is unknown.

This sequence was found in a woman between 18 and 29 years old in good health. Sequenced material: blood. The gene calls are TRBV20-1 and TRBJ2-2, with 7 bases matching TRBD2. The CDR3 reads CSARDRGRVSTGELFF. CDR3 sequence (DNA): TGCAGTGCTAGAGATCGGGGGAGGGTTAGCACCGGGGAGCTGTTTTTT.